This T cell receptor beta chain is from a study of CXCR3-negative and CXCR3-positive naive CD8 T cells. Study information: Sequencing brought in some 130 million TRB reads altogether, and each library got about 1.5 +/- 0.3 million.

Findings of the study overall: The level of CXCR3 expression partially decreased after cryopreservation; the majority of assays used fresh PBMCs. Much lower diversity was found in memory CD8+ cells, while both naive subsets had comparably high diversity.

On this clonotype itself: Its antigen is not known.

In preparing the TRB cDNA libraries, 5' RACE with UMI labels was used. Following a re-call of the 5' RACE reads, TCRdb has one entry per CDR3 protein and lacks DNA. Its table lists about 90,000 distinct CDR3 sequences. The CDR3 loop spans 14 amino acids. Germline-derived CDR1 and CDR2 are SNHLY and FYNNEI. This TCR derives from a human donor in good health. Some clones in this sample may be carry-over from other donors' samples. The V call is TRBV2, the J call TRBJ2-1; TCRdb calls TRBD2, which cannot be checked without DNA. The sample comprised naive CXCR3- CD8+ T cells from blood. Subset in this sample: CD45RO-CCR7+CD27+CD95- naive CD8+ T cells lacking CXCR3 (TNR3-). The CDR3 spells CASLGLAGWDEQFF.